The 17 T cell receptor beta chains listed next were all sequenced from one sample in a study of cytomegalovirus exposure and HLA in healthy donors. The PCR had 60 Vbeta and 13 Jbeta primers. Here immunoSEQ multiplex PCR was the method, and the copy in TCRdb shows in-frame clones only, minus some. The sample holds 130,000 to 150,000 clones, about 80% seen once. The specimen sequenced was PBMCs. These receptors originate from a young man in good health and CMV-seronegative.

The V and J genes are TRBV2 and TRBJ2-3; 9 positions agree with TRBD2. The germline V gene has CDR1 SNHLY and CDR2 FYNNEI. The junction had 6 bases not matched to a gene; V was cut back by 6 bases and J by 2 bases. The CDR3 is made up of 15 amino acids. CDR3 nucleotide sequence: TGTGCCAGCAGGATCGGACTAGCGAACACAGATACGCAGTATTTT. Translated: CASRIGLANTDTQYF.

The chain couples TRBV30 to TRBJ1-2; perhaps TRBD1 as D (5 bases). Germline-derived CDR1 and CDR2 are GTSNPN and SVGIG (reference sequence). Trimming stripped 5 bases from V and 4 bases from J, with 17 bases between. The CDR3 has 14 residues. The CDR3 loop reads CAWGPGGGGYGYTF. CDR3 nucleotide sequence: TGTGCCTGGGGACCCGGTGGGGGGGGCTATGGCTACACCTTC.

A single count supports this clone. The sample carries other DNA sequences with the same CDR3. This chain uses TRBV5-1 with TRBJ1-5, with a possible D match to TRBD1 (6 bases). Trimming removed 1 base at V and 7 bases at J, with 12 bases between. There are 14 residues in the CDR3. Germline loops: CDR1 SGHRS, CDR2 YFSETQ. CDR3 coding DNA: TGCGCCAGCAGCTTGTCAGGGGACGGACAGCCCCAGCATTTT. Translating it yields CASSLSGDGQPQHF.

This clone was observed a handful of times. The chain recombines TRBV2 with TRBJ2-1, with D perhaps TRBD2 (6 bases). Germline lookup yields CDR1 SNHLY and CDR2 FYNNEI. V was trimmed by 8 bases and J by 4 bases, leaving 18 bases between them. The CDR3 is made up of 15 amino acids. The CDR3 spells CASASKAGNYNEQFF. CDR3 bases: TGTGCCAGCGCTTCCAAGGCGGGGAATTACAATGAGCAGTTCTTC.

In its sample, this clone was seen once. V and J are TRBV5-4 and TRBJ2-1; 7 bases agree with TRBD1. There are 13 residues in the CDR3. V lost 3 bases to trimming and J lost 7 bases; unmatched junction nucleotides: 4. Germline-derived CDR1 and CDR2 are SGHNT and YYREEE (reference sequence). The CDR3, as DNA: TGTGCCAGCAGCTCTCAGGGGGTAAATGAGCAGTTCTTC. It codes for CASSSQGVNEQFF.

V gene TRBV27 combines with J gene TRBJ2-7; maybe TRBD2 (6 bases). The CDR3 is 15 residues long. Trimming stripped 2 bases from V and 2 bases from J, with 13 bases between. Germline assignment: CDR1 MNHEY and CDR2 SMNVEV (reference sequence). CDR3 residues: CASSLTPGLTYEQYF. The CDR3 bases are TGTGCCAGCAGTTTAACTCCGGGACTTACCTACGAGCAGTACTTC.

The chain recombines TRBV28 with TRBJ2-7, with no clear D. CDR1 is MDHEN and CDR2 is SYDVKM in the germline V gene. There are 15 residues in the CDR3. With 5 bases removed from V and 5 bases from J, the gap between germline ends came to 19 bases. For the CDR3, the DNA is TGTGCCAGCAGTCTGAAAACTGCCACTTATCACGAGCAGTACTTC. Amino acid sequence: CASSLKTATYHEQYF.

The chain employs TRBV30 and TRBJ2-1; D possibly corresponds to TRBD1 (5 bases). V lost 3 bases and J lost 16, with 16 bases in between. This CDR3 has 11 amino acids. Germline V gene data show CDR1 as GTSNPN and CDR2 as SVGIG (reference sequence). This CDR3 is CAWSRGPQGFF. The CDR3 coding sequence is TGTGCCTGGAGCCGCGGCCCCCAGGGATTCTTC.

The rearrangement joins TRBV27 to TRBJ2-1; weak D call: TRBD1 (6 bases). The V gene lost 8 bases and the J gene lost 2 bases, with 16 bases spanning the gap. The length of the CDR3 is 15 residues. Germline-derived CDR1 and CDR2 are MNHEY and SMNVEV (reference sequence). The CDR3 loop is CASGSWDTTYNEQFF. The CDR3 DNA reads as TGTGCCAGCGGCTCGTGGGACACCACCTACAATGAGCAGTTCTTC.

J is TRBJ1-1 and V is TRBV9; possible D gene TRBD1, 6 bases. The CDR3 is made up of 15 amino acids. In germline, CDR1 is SGDLS, CDR2 YYNGEE. The ends were cut back, 4 bases at V and 1 base at J, with 14 bases in the middle. CDR3: CASSPPGGGNTEAFF. CDR3 DNA: TGTGCCAGCAGCCCGCCGGGGGGCGGGAACACTGAAGCTTTCTTT.

V usage is TRBV29-1 and J usage is TRBJ2-5, with TRBD2 matching over 8 bases. In germline, CDR1 is SQVTM, CDR2 ANQGSEA. The CDR3 totals 12 residues. Trimming at V came to 6 bases and at J to 4 bases, leaving 4 bases not matched to a gene. This CDR3 reads CSVGLAGETQYF. The CDR3 DNA reads as TGCAGCGTGGGGCTAGCGGGAGAGACCCAGTACTTC. The full variable domain, completed using reference TRBV29-1 and TRBJ2-5, is SAVISQKPSRDICQRGTSLTIQCQVDSQVTMMFWYRQQPGQSLTLIATANQGSEATYESGFVIDKFPISRPNLTFSTLTVSNMSPEDSSIYLCSVGLAGETQYFGPGTRLLVL.

This chain links TRBV28 with TRBJ1-1, with 8 nucleotides matching TRBD1. CDR3 length: 16 amino acids. Germline V gene lookup returns CDR1 MDHEN and CDR2 SYDVKM. V lost 7 bases, J lost 3 bases, and 13 bases stayed unmatched. For the CDR3, the DNA is TGTGCCAGCACACCCCATGGTACAGGGGGAGACACTGAAGCTTTCTTT. The encoded protein is CASTPHGTGGDTEAFF.

This clone was found once. The chain recombines TRBV29-1 with TRBJ2-3; 8 bases are shared with TRBD1. After removal of 2 bases from V and 5 bases from J, the junction contained 3 bases not matched to a gene. This CDR3 comprises 13 residues. Germline V lookup: CDR1 SQVTM, CDR2 ANQGSEA. DNA of the CDR3: TGCAGCGTTGAACAGGGGGCCGGAGATACGCAGTATTTT. Its protein is CSVEQGAGDTQYF.

CDR3 DNA sequence: TGTGCCATCAGGGACCTTAGACAGGGCTCTGGCTACACCTTC. Amino acids: CAIRDLRQGSGYTF. V and J are TRBV10-3 and TRBJ1-2; 7 bases line up with TRBD1. V shed 6 bases, J shed 7 bases, and the junction held 11 bases outside the gene matches. The CDR3 loop spans 14 amino acids. CDR1 is ENHRY and CDR2 is SYGVKD in the germline V gene.

This chain joins TRBV5-1 and TRBJ2-7; 16 nucleotides agree with TRBD2. This CDR3 has 17 amino acids. V trimming: 4 bases; J trimming: 1 base; junction bases outside the gene matches: 5. Germline CDR1 reads SGHRS; CDR2 reads YFSETQ. The CDR3 is CASSQGLAGGLSYEQYF. The CDR3, as DNA: TGCGCCAGCAGCCAGGGACTAGCGGGAGGGTTGTCCTACGAGCAGTACTTC.

V usage is TRBV11-3 and J usage is TRBJ2-5; TRBD2 aligns across 11 bases. The germline V gene has CDR1 SGHNT and CDR2 YENEEA. The CDR3 totals 18 residues. Germline trimming cut 1 base from V and 5 bases from J; bases unmatched to any gene: 12. CDR3 sequence: CASSLGGPGTSGLETQYF. The DNA for the CDR3 is TGTGCCAGCAGCTTAGGTGGGCCGGGGACTAGCGGCCTTGAGACCCAGTACTTC. The complete variable domain, with remaining parts taken from reference TRBV11-3 and TRBJ2-5, reads EAGVVQSPRYKIIEKKQPVAFWCNPISGHNTLYWYLQNLGQGPELLIRYENEEAVDDSQLPKDRFSAERLKGVDSTLKIQPAELGDSAVYLCASSLGGPGTSGLETQYFGPGTRLLVL.

The chain carries TRBV28 and TRBJ2-7; 9 nucleotides line up with TRBD1. After removal of 6 bases from V and 1 base from J, the junction contained 7 bases not matched to a gene. CDR1 is MDHEN and CDR2 is SYDVKM in the germline V gene. This CDR3 comprises 15 residues. The DNA of the CDR3 is TGTGCCAGCAGCCTTTATGGGACAGGGTCCTACGAGCAGTACTTC. It is translated as CASSLYGTGSYEQYF.